The 3 T cell receptor beta chains below all came from one sample that was sequenced in a study of Ad26.COV2.S vaccination and SARS-CoV-2 variants. Treatment given: around 19 received Ad26.COV2.S at low or high dose, single or two shots; about five received placebo; per-sample allocation not given. The study sampled participants on day 63 after the first vaccine or placebo injection. Assay used: immunoSEQ multiplex PCR; TCRdb lists only in-frame clones, some missing. The sample lists roughly 350,000 clones; approximately 86% were seen once. Sequenced material: peripheral blood, taken in a trial of Ad26.COV2.S vaccine versus placebo. The receptor set was obtained from a person between 18 and 65 years old who received the Ad26.COV2.S COVID-19 vaccine or a placebo.

V is TRBV11-2 and J is TRBJ2-1; 10 bases fit TRBD2. V gave up 1 base and J gave up 6 bases; unmatched junction bases: 6. The V gene's germline CDR1 is SGHAT and CDR2 FQNNGV. The CDR3 has 16 amino acids. The CDR3 loop reads CASSLVLLAGSNEQFF. CDR3 DNA sequence: TGTGCCAGCAGCTTAGTATTACTAGCGGGAAGCAATGAGCAGTTCTTC.

The genes are TRBV19 and TRBJ1-6; D may be TRBD1 (5 bases). This CDR3 is built from 16 residues. Trimming removed 3 bases from V and 7 bases from J, with 16 bases in between. In germline, CDR1 is LNHDA, CDR2 SQIVND (reference sequence). As DNA, the CDR3 is TGTGCCAGTAGTATGGTTTTTTCGGCAGGGAATTCACCCCTCCACTTT. Amino acids: CASSMVFSAGNSPLHF.

The J gene is TRBJ1-2, the V gene TRBV5-1; the match to TRBD1 covers 8 bases. The CDR3 length is 15 residues. Germline values: CDR1 SGHRS, CDR2 YFSETQ. V was clipped by 0 bases and J by 6 bases; unmatched bases: 7. The CDR3 coding sequence is TGCGCCAGCAGCTTGGGCCCGGTGGACAGGGATGGCTACACCTTC. Translated, it gives CASSLGPVDRDGYTF.